Below, one TCR beta chain is given with its context. Antigen: not known. V was pared by 5 bases and J by 2 bases, with 9 bases of the junction left unmatched. Germline values: CDR1 SGHTA, CDR2 FQGNSA. The CDR3 contains 16 residues. This specimen belongs to a study of CD8+CD57+ T cells in acquired aplastic anemia. Profiles of TCR beta VDJ and CDR3 were generated from a genomic DNA template. TCRdb itself ran the reads through MiXCR, one entry per CDR3 protein. The table records roughly 300,000 distinct CDR3 sequences, about 56% of them present only once. The study, taken as a whole, reports: The CD8+ Simpson's diversity of patients and controls was not significantly different. Both patients and controls carried the same twenty-nine CD8+ CDR3 sequences.

The V call is TRBV7-2, the J call TRBJ2-7, with TRBD1 matching over 10 bases. The TCR originated in a human donor with severe aplastic anemia or a healthy control (not recorded which). Sequencing input: sorted CD4+, CD8+, or CD8+CD57+ T cells (not recorded which) from PBMCs. CDR3 region: CASSPPGTGEAYEQYF. The CDR3 DNA reads TGTGCCAGCAGCCCACCCGGGACAGGGGAGGCCTACGAGCAGTACTTC.